This T cell receptor (beta chain) was captured by sequencing in a study of CD8+ T cells in alopecia areata. As the sequencing template, cDNA was produced by extracting RNA and reverse transcribing it. Only in-frame clones appear in the TCRdb table, and some are missing; sequencing was by immunoSEQ multiplex PCR. The top ten clones hold roughly 15% of a sample with fewer than 200,000 clones, 50% to 75% of them seen once. Germline lookup yields CDR1 SGDLS and CDR2 YYNGEE. The CDR3 totals 17 residues. Deletions cut 2 bases from V and 3 bases from J, with 15 bases between. The chain carries TRBV9 and TRBJ2-6; either TRBD1 or TRBD2 may supply D (6 bases each). The source material was CD4+ T cells sorted from blood, sampled at week 0. This TCR came from a human donor with alopecia areata. The CDR3 sequence is CASSVGGRALGANVLTF. DNA of the CDR3: TGTGCCAGCAGCGTGGGGGGCAGGGCACTTGGGGCCAACGTCCTGACTTTC. The complete variable domain, with remaining parts taken from reference TRBV9 and TRBJ2-6, reads DSGVTQTPKHLITATGQRVTLRCSPRSGDLSVYWYQQSLDQGLQFLIQYYNGEERAKGNILERFSAQQFPDLHSELNLSSLELGDSALYFCASSVGGRALGANVLTFGAGSRLTVL.